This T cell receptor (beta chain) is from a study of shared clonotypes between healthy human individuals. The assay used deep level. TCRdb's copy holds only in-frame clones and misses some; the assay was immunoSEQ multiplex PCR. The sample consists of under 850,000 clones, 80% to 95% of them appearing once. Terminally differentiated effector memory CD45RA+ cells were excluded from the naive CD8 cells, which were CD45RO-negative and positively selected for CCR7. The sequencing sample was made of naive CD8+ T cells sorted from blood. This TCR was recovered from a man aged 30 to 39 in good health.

CDR3 nucleotides: TGTGCCAGTAGTCAGGCGCTCTATGGCTACACCTTC. Encoded protein: CASSQALYGYTF. The V call is TRBV19, the J call TRBJ1-2; unclear D gene. The germline V and J ends were trimmed by 5 bases and 4 bases, with 8 bases remaining between them. Germline CDR1 LNHDA, CDR2 SQIVND (reference sequence). The CDR3 sequence is 12 residues long.